This is a list of T cell receptor beta chains from one sample in a study of OX40 agonist ivuxolimab in advanced cancers. The repertoire was sequenced with immunoSEQ multiplex PCR; TCRdb's copy has only in-frame clones and lacks some. Of about 40,000 clones listed, 65% to 85% are singletons. This material consisted of CD4+ or CD8+ T cells sorted from blood, taken in a trial of the OX40 agonist ivuxolimab. All receptors derive from an adult with an advanced solid tumor such as melanoma, head and neck, liver or kidney cancer. Each CDR3 is given with its conserved first and last residue. Fields, in order: D gene, V gene, clone size, J gene, CDR3 protein, CDR3 DNA. A D gene is named only where the DNA matches it firmly. Only part of the rows carry a size: once, few, many, or a class if the clone is expanded.

TRBD2,TRBV28,.,TRBJ2-7,CASIPAGGLKEQYF,TGTGCCAGCATCCCGGCGGGAGGGTTAAAGGAGCAGTACTTC
TRBD1,TRBV5-1,once,TRBJ1-4,CASSLGTGARGEKLFF,TGCGCCAGCAGCTTGGGGACAGGGGCCAGGGGTGAAAAACTGTTTTTT
TRBD2,TRBV5-6,once,TRBJ2-5,CASGASGIAETQYF,TGTGCAAGCGGAGCTAGCGGGATCGCGGAGACCCAGTACTTC
.,TRBV12-5,.,TRBJ2-5,CASGGGGGAAETQYF,TGTGCTAGTGGGGGAGGAGGAGGGGCCGCAGAGACCCAGTACTTC
.,TRBV7-6,.,TRBJ2-7,CASSSPGTHYEQYF,TGTGCCAGCAGCAGTCCCGGGACCCACTACGAGCAGTACTTC
.,TRBV6-5,.,TRBJ1-1,CASSYGGNTEAFF,TGTGCCAGCAGTTACGGGGGGAACACTGAAGCTTTCTTT
TRBD2,TRBV5-4,.,TRBJ2-2,CASSSKTSGNTGELFF,TGTGCCAGCAGCTCAAAAACTAGCGGGAACACCGGGGAGCTGTTTTTT
.,TRBV4-2,.,TRBJ2-3,CASSPSPGEWTDTQYF,TGTGCCAGCAGCCCTTCCCCAGGGGAATGGACAGATACGCAGTATTTT
.,TRBV28,.,TRBJ1-3,CASSLKGHTIYF,TGTGCCAGCAGTTTAAAGGGACACACCATATATTTT
.,TRBV11-1,.,TRBJ2-3,CASSGGTYSTDTQYF,TGTGCCAGCAGCGGGGGAACATATAGCACAGATACGCAGTATTTT
.,TRBV9,.,TRBJ1-6,CASSAGQNSPLHF,TGTGCCAGCAGCGCTGGGCAGAATTCACCCCTCCACTTT
.,TRBV28,.,TRBJ1-5,CASSPPQGNQPQHF,TGTGCCAGCAGTCCCCCCCAGGGAAATCAGCCCCAGCATTTT
.,TRBV2,.,TRBJ1-5,CASSVGQQDNQPQHF,TGTGCCAGCAGTGTAGGACAGCAGGACAATCAGCCCCAGCATTTT
.,TRBV6-6,.,TRBJ2-3,CASSFSGAIDTQYF,TGTGCCAGCAGTTTTTCAGGGGCGATTGATACGCAGTATTTT
.,TRBV4-1,few,TRBJ1-6,CASSPQGANSPLHF,TGCGCCAGCAGCCCACAGGGAGCTAATTCACCCCTCCACTTT
.,TRBV5-6,.,TRBJ1-1,CASSYGGGTEAFF,TGTGCCAGCAGCTATGGGGGGGGCACTGAAGCTTTCTTT
.,TRBV12-5,.,TRBJ1-1,CASGLQQTNTEAFF,TGTGCTAGTGGTTTACAACAAACGAACACTGAAGCTTTCTTT
.,TRBV27,few,TRBJ2-7,CASSPQPPYEQYF,TGTGCCAGCAGTCCGCAGCCGCCCTACGAGCAGTACTTC
.,TRBV19,.,TRBJ1-4,CASSEKGGAWTRGEKLFF,TGTGCCAGCTCGGAGAAGGGGGGTGCATGGACGAGGGGTGAAAAACTGTTTTTT
TRBD2,TRBV19,.,TRBJ2-3,CASSTGTSAQSTDTQYF,TGTGCCAGTAGTACCGGGACTAGCGCCCAGAGCACAGATACGCAGTATTTT
.,TRBV27,.,TRBJ1-1,CASSLSALLNTEAFF,TGTGCCAGCAGTTTGTCGGCCCTTTTGAACACTGAAGCTTTCTTT
.,TRBV4-3,.,TRBJ2-1,CASSQEFPRGAAYNEQFF,TGCGCCAGCAGCCAAGAATTCCCCCGGGGGGCCGCGTACAATGAGCAGTTCTTC
.,TRBV7-2,.,TRBJ2-5,CASSLVPQETQYF,TGTGCCAGCAGCTTAGTGCCTCAAGAGACCCAGTACTTC
.,TRBV6-6,few,TRBJ1-1,CASSYRGGATEAFF,TGTGCCAGCAGTTACAGAGGGGGAGCCACTGAAGCTTTCTTT
.,TRBV19,.,TRBJ2-7,CASSITEGSYEQYF,TGTGCCAGTAGTATTACCGAGGGCAGCTACGAGCAGTACTTC
TRBD2,TRBV4-3,.,TRBJ2-2,CASSQLTSDYTGELFF,TGCGCCAGCAGCCAGCTCACTAGCGACTACACCGGGGAGCTGTTTTTT
.,TRBV6-5,.,TRBJ2-1,CASSYSYYNEQFF,TGTGCCAGCAGTTACTCGTACTACAATGAGCAGTTCTTC
.,TRBV2,.,TRBJ1-2,CASSGPLTNYGYTF,TGTGCCAGCAGTGGCCCCCTTACTAACTATGGCTACACCTTC
TRBD2,TRBV18,.,TRBJ2-5,CASSDGTRETQYF,TGTGCCAGCTCAGATGGGACTAGGGAGACCCAGTACTTC
TRBD1,TRBV7-9,.,TRBJ1-1,CASSHKATGGITEAFF,TGTGCCAGCAGCCATAAGGCGACAGGGGGCATCACTGAAGCTTTCTTT
TRBD1,TRBV9,.,TRBJ2-1,CASSGGTGVSYNEQFF,TGTGCCAGCAGCGGAGGGACAGGGGTCTCCTACAATGAGCAGTTCTTC
.,TRBV5-1,.,TRBJ2-7,CASSFAGQPAEQYF,TGCGCCAGCAGCTTTGCGGGACAGCCTGCGGAGCAGTACTTC
.,TRBV29-1,few,TRBJ2-4,CSGGGGENIQYF,TGCAGCGGAGGGGGAGGGGAAAACATTCAGTACTTC
TRBD2,TRBV28,once,TRBJ2-5,CASSWTSGSTLAETQYF,TGTGCCAGCAGCTGGACTAGCGGGTCCACGTTGGCGGAGACCCAGTACTTC
TRBD1,TRBV19,.,TRBJ2-7,CASSTTGVEQYF,TGTGCCAGTAGTACGACAGGGGTCGAGCAGTACTTC
TRBD1,TRBV5-1,once,TRBJ1-1,CASSLASVTGVLRPEAFF,TGCGCCAGCAGCTTGGCCTCTGTGACAGGGGTACTTAGGCCTGAAGCTTTCTTT
.,TRBV10-3,.,TRBJ1-5,CAISESGQTNQPQHF,TGTGCCATCAGTGAGTCAGGACAGACCAATCAGCCCCAGCATTTT
.,TRBV6-4,.,TRBJ1-5,CASSDQHGMPQHF,TGTGCCAGCAGTGACCAACACGGAATGCCCCAGCATTTT
.,TRBV10-3,.,TRBJ2-5,CAISESGQYQETQYF,TGTGCCATCAGTGAGTCGGGGCAGTACCAAGAGACCCAGTACTTC
TRBD1,TRBV27,.,TRBJ1-5,CASSLYAQGVFTQPQHF,TGTGCCAGCAGTTTATACGCCCAGGGGGTTTTCACTCAGCCCCAGCATTTT
.,TRBV27,.,TRBJ1-2,CASSLSPFFGYTF,TGTGCCAGCAGTTTATCCCCCTTCTTTGGCTACACCTTC
TRBD1,TRBV6-1,.,TRBJ1-5,CASSEQGGSNQPQHF,TGTGCCAGCAGTGAACAGGGGGGCAGCAATCAGCCCCAGCATTTT
.,TRBV11-2,.,TRBJ2-3,CASSLEVGRTDTQYF,TGTGCCAGCAGCTTAGAGGTGGGCCGCACAGATACGCAGTATTTT
TRBD2,TRBV30,once,TRBJ2-1,CAWRPGRYNEQFF,TGTGCCTGGAGGCCCGGGAGGTACAATGAGCAGTTCTTC